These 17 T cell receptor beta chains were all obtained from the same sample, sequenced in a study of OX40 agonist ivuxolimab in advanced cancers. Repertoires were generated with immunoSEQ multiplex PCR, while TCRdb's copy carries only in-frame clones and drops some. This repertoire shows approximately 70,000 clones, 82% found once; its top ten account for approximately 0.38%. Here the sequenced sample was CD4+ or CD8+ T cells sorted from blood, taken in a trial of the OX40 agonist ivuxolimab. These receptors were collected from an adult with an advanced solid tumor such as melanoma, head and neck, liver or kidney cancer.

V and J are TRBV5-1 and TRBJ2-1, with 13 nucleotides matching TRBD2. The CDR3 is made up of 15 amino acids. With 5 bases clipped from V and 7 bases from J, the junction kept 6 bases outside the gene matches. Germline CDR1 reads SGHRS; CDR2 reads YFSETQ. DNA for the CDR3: TGCGCCAGCAGTTTACTAGCGGGAGGGCAGAATGAGCAGTTCTTC. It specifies CASSLLAGGQNEQFF.

DNA for the CDR3: TGCGCCAGCACCCGGGATTTAGCCGTCAATGAGCAGTTCTTC. Translating gives CASTRDLAVNEQFF. The chain joins TRBV5-1 to TRBJ2-1, with D possibly being TRBD2 (5 bases). Germline V gene lookup returns CDR1 SGHRS and CDR2 YFSETQ. The CDR3 is 14 amino acids. Trimming took off 6 bases at V and 6 bases at J, with 16 bases between the two ends.

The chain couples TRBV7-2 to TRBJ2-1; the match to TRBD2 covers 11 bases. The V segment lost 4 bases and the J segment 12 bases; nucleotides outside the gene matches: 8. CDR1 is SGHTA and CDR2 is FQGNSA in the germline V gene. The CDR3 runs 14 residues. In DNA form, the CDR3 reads TGTGCCAGCAGCTCCGGGACTAGCGGAGGTGGGCAGTTCTTC. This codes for CASSSGTSGGGQFF.

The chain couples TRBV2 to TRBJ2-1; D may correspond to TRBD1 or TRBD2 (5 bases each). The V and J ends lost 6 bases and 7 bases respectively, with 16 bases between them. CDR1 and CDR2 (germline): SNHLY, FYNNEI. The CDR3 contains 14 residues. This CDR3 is CASRRDEFNNEQFF. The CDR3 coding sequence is TGTGCCAGCAGGAGGGACGAGTTTAATAATGAGCAGTTCTTC. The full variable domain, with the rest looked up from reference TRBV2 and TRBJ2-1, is EPEVTQTPSHQVTQMGQEVILRCVPISNHLYFYWYRQILGQKVEFLVSFYNNEISEKSEIFDDQFSVERPDGSNFTLKIRSTKLEDSAMYFCASRRDEFNNEQFFGPGTRLTVL.

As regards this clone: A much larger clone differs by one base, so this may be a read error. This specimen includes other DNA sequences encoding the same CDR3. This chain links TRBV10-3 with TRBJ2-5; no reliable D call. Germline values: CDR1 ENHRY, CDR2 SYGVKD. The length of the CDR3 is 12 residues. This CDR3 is CAISSFQETQYF. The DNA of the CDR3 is TGTGCCATCTCTAGTTTCCAAGAGACTCAGTACTTC.

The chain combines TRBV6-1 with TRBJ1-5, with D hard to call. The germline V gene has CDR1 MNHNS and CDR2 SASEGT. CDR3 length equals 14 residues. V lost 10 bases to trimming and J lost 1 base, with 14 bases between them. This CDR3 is CATLRDLSNQPQHF. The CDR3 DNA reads TGTGCCACCCTACGGGATTTGAGCAATCAGCCCCAGCATTTT.

The CDR3 sequence is CASEGQGETDTQYF. CDR3 DNA sequence: TGTGCCAGCGAGGGACAGGGAGAAACAGATACGCAGTATTTT. The gene calls are TRBV28 and TRBJ2-3; 9 nucleotides line up with TRBD1. The CDR3 covers 14 residues. CDR1 MDHEN and CDR2 SYDVKM come from the germline V gene. Germline trimming cut 8 bases from V and 3 bases from J; bases unmatched to any gene: 6.

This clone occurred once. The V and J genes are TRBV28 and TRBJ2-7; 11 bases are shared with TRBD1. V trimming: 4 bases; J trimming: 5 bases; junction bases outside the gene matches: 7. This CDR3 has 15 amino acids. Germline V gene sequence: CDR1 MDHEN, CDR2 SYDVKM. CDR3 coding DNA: TGTGCCAGCAGTTCGACCGGGACAGGGGGTCACGAGCAGTACTTC. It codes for CASSSTGTGGHEQYF. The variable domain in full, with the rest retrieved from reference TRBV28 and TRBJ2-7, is DVKVTQSSRYLVKRTGEKVFLECVQDMDHENMFWYRQDPGLGLRLIYFSYDVKMKEKGDIPEGYSVSREKKERFSLILESASTNQTSMYLCASSSTGTGGHEQYFGPGTRLTVT.

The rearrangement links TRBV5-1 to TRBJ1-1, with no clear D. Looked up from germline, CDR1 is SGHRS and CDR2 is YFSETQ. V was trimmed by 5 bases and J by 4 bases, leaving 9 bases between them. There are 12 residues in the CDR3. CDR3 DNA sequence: TGCGCCAGCAGTCGGGTGGGCACTGAAGCTTTCTTT. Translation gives CASSRVGTEAFF.

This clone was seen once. CDR3 in DNA: TGTGCCAGCAGTTTAGGGGCAGGGCCTTTCGGCGAGCAGTACTTC. Its protein product is CASSLGAGPFGEQYF. V and J are TRBV28 and TRBJ2-5, with a tentative D call TRBD1 (5 bases). TRBJ2-7 matches the DNA end more closely, so the J call is doubtful. Germline values: CDR1 MDHEN, CDR2 SYDVKM. This CDR3 has 15 residues.

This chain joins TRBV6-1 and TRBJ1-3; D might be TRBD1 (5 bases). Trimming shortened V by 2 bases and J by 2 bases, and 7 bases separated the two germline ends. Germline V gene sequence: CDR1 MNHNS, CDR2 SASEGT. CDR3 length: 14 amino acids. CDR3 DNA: TGTGCCAGCAGTGAACGGGGGACTGGAAACACCATATATTTT. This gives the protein CASSERGTGNTIYF.

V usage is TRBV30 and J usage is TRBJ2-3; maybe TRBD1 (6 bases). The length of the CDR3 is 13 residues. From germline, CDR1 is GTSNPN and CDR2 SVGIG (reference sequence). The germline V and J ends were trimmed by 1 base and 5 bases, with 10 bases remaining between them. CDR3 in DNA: TGTGCCTGGAGTGACGCAGGGGTAGATACGCAGTATTTT. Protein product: CAWSDAGVDTQYF. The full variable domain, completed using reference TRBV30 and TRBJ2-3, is SQTIHQWPATLVQPVGSPLSLECTVEGTSNPNLYWYRQAAGRGLQLLFYSVGIGQISSEVPQNLSASRPQDRQFILSSKKLLLSDSGFYLCAWSDAGVDTQYFGPGTRLTVL.

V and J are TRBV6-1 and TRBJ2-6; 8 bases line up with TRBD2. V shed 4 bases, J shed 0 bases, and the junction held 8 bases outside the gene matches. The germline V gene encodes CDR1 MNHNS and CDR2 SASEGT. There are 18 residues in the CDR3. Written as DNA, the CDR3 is TGTGCCAGCAGTGGCCCCCCGGGACTAGTCTCTGGGGCCAACGTCCTGACTTTC. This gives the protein CASSGPPGLVSGANVLTF.

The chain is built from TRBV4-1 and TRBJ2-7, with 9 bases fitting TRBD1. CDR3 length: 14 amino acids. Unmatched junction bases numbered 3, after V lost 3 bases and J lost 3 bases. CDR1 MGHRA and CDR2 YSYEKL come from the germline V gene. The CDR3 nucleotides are TGCGCCAGCAGCCACGGGACAGGGTTCTACGAGCAGTACTTC. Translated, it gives CASSHGTGFYEQYF.

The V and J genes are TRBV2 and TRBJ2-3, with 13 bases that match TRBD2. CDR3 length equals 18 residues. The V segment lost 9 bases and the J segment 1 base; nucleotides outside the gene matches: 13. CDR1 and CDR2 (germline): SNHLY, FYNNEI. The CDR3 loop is CARLGLAGERGGTDTQYF. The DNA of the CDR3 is TGTGCCAGACTCGGACTAGCGGGAGAAAGAGGTGGCACAGATACGCAGTATTTT.

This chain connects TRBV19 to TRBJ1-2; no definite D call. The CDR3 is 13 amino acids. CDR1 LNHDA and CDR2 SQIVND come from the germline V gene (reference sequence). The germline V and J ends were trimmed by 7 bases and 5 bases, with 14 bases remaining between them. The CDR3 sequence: CASNFKSGYGYTF. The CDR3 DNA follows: TGTGCCAGTAACTTTAAGTCGGGGTATGGCTACACCTTC.

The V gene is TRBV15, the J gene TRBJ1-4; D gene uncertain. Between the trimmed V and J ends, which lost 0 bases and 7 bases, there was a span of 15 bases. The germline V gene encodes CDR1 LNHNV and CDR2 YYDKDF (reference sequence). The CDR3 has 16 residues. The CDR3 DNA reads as TGTGCCACCAGCAGAGATTTAGGGAAGTGGGGTGAAAAACTGTTTTTT. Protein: CATSRDLGKWGEKLFF.